Below, one T cell receptor beta chain is given with its context. This entry belongs to a study of OX40 agonist ivuxolimab in advanced cancers. Germline V CDR1 and CDR2: ENHRY, SYGVKD. V was pared by 3 bases and J by 9 bases, with 11 bases of the junction left unmatched. The CDR3 has 15 residues. Profiled with immunoSEQ multiplex PCR; TCRdb holds only in-frame clones, not every one. The top ten hold 3.4% of the sample, which has 100,000 or so clones, roughly nine tenths seen once. V usage is TRBV10-3 and J usage is TRBJ2-1; 7 bases align to TRBD2. This sequence was found in an adult with an advanced solid tumor such as melanoma, head and neck, liver or kidney cancer. Source: CD4+ or CD8+ T cells sorted from blood, taken in a trial of the OX40 agonist ivuxolimab. In DNA form, the CDR3 reads TGTGCCATCAGTGACGGTCTAGCGGTTTTTAGTGAGCAGTTCTTC. This encodes CAISDGLAVFSEQFF.